The 4 T cell receptor beta chains given below trace back to one sample, sequenced in a study of blood T cell repertoires in COVID-19. Data came from immunoSEQ multiplex PCR; TCRdb stores just in-frame clones and leaves some out. The table lists 50,000 to 75,000 clones, around nine tenths of them singletons. Sequences were obtained from peripheral blood. Receptors originate from a man aged 55 to 70 with acute or convalescent COVID-19.

The chain's CDR3 is CASTLLAGVNTGELFF. In DNA, the CDR3 is TGTGCCAGTACTTTACTAGCGGGGGTTAACACCGGGGAGCTGTTTTTT. V is TRBV19 and J is TRBJ2-2, with 11 bases lining up with TRBD2. This CDR3 has 16 residues. The J segment lost 2 bases and the V segment lost 7 bases, leaving 6 bases of the junction unmatched. From germline, CDR1 is LNHDA and CDR2 SQIVND (reference sequence).

The chain has TRBV21-1 and TRBJ1-4; no check of the table's D call, TRBD1, against the DNA was made. TRBV21-1 is a recognized pseudogene. The CDR3 has 17 residues. The DNA of the CDR3 is TGTGCCAGCAGCAATGCGGACAGGGGATATCCTAATGAAAAACTGTTTTTT. It codes for CASSNADRGYPNEKLFF.

CDR3 loop: CASLDYSEQYF. The CDR3 bases are TGTGCCAGCTTGGACTACAGCGAGCAGTACTTC. The chain is built from TRBV6-5 and TRBJ2-7, with D maybe TRBD2 (6 bases). The germline V gene encodes CDR1 MNHEY and CDR2 SVGAGI. The V and J ends lost 8 bases and 6 bases respectively, with 11 bases between them. This CDR3 comprises 11 residues.

The rearrangement links TRBV7-6 to TRBJ1-1; perhaps TRBD1 as D (6 bases). Germline V gene sequence: CDR1 SGHVS, CDR2 FNYEAQ. The CDR3 has 15 amino acids. Trimming cost V 1 base and J 0 bases, with 9 bases left between them. CDR3 in amino acids: CASSLEDSLNTEAFF. As DNA, the CDR3 is TGTGCCAGCAGCTTAGAGGACAGCCTGAACACTGAAGCTTTCTTT.